The 17 T cell receptor beta chains reported below all come from one sample, sequenced in a study of blood T cells in healthy people across ages. Primers used in a second PCR of roughly 6 to 12 cycles were a sample-barcoded 5' primer and a J-beta primer mix. TCRdb re-called the 5' RACE reads with MiXCR, one entry per CDR3 protein. The sample has approximately 1,000,000 distinct CDR3 sequences, 45% seen once; the top ten hold 15% to 20%. Sequencing used blood. Receptor source: a woman aged 55-75 years in good health.

The chain joins TRBV10-3 to TRBJ2-1; D unresolved. The V and J ends lost 2 bases and 5 bases respectively, with 10 bases between them. Germline V gene data show CDR1 as ENHRY and CDR2 as SYGVKD. CDR3 length: 14 amino acids. CDR3 region: CAISELGPHNEQFF. The DNA of the CDR3 is TGTGCCATCAGTGAGCTAGGGCCCCACAATGAGCAGTTCTTC.

A word on this clonotype: The junction differs from germline at one of its ends, possibly a read error. CDR3 sequence: CASSLDGSSRSPPHF. Here the CDR3 DNA reads TGTGCCAGCAGCTTAGATGGCAGCAGTAGGTCACCCCCCCACTTT. The chain carries TRBV11-2 and TRBJ1-6; D remains ambiguous. This CDR3 has 15 amino acids. Germline values: CDR1 SGHAT, CDR2 FQNNGV.

A few counts support this clonotype. The V gene is TRBV6-2 or TRBV6-3, the J gene TRBJ1-5; D remains ambiguous. The CDR3 sequence is 14 residues long. Germline V gene sequence: CDR1 MNHEY, CDR2 SVGEGT. V was clipped by 7 bases and J by 5 bases, with 15 bases between them. The CDR3 loop reads CASTDPGEHQPQHF. The CDR3 bases are TGTGCCAGCACCGACCCTGGAGAGCATCAGCCCCAGCATTTT.

In this sample, this clonotype turned up a few times. V usage is TRBV7-9 and J usage is TRBJ2-7, with a tentative D call TRBD1 (5 bases). Germline CDR1 and CDR2: SEHNR and FQNEAQ (reference sequence). This CDR3 region has 14 residues. Trimming cost V 5 bases and J 1 base, with 12 bases left between them. The CDR3 protein is CASSPPTVSYEQYF. The CDR3 DNA reads as TGTGCCAGCAGCCCACCGACAGTATCCTACGAGCAGTACTTC.

The chain recombines TRBV9 with TRBJ1-2; TRBD1 agrees at 7 bases. Germline V gene lookup returns CDR1 SGDLS and CDR2 YYNGEE. The CDR3 consists of 12 residues. V was pared by 6 bases and J by 8 bases, with 7 bases of the junction left unmatched. The CDR3 region is CASNRDSGGYTF. The CDR3 DNA follows: TGTGCCAGCAACCGGGACAGTGGCGGCTACACCTTC.

The chain recombines TRBV25-1 with TRBJ2-3; D remains ambiguous. The CDR3 extends over 13 amino acids. V was shortened by 4 bases and J by 1 base, with 6 bases between the two germline ends. Per germline, CDR1 MGHDK and CDR2 SYGVNS. The CDR3 DNA is TGTGCCAGCAGTGGGCCCCGCACAGATACGCAGTATTTT. Its protein product is CASSGPRTDTQYF.

The chain couples TRBV7-9 to TRBJ1-1, with D perhaps matching TRBD1 (5 bases). The germline V gene has CDR1 SEHNR and CDR2 FQNEAQ (reference sequence). The CDR3 spans 12 residues. V lost 7 bases, J lost 4 bases, and 10 bases lay in between. Here the CDR3 DNA reads TGTGCCAGCACCGACGGGGGCACTGAAGCTTTCTTT. Translated, it gives CASTDGGTEAFF.

V usage is TRBV21-1 and J usage is TRBJ2-4; no DNA check was done on the table's D call, TRBD1. The DNA end lines up better with TRBJ2-5; the J call may be wrong. TRBV21-1 represents a pseudogene. The CDR3 has 15 residues. CDR3 loop: CASSKEQGNGETQYF. DNA for the CDR3: TGTGCCAGCAGCAAAGAACAGGGGAACGGGGAGACCCAGTACTTC.

This chain uses TRBV15 with TRBJ2-3; D possibly corresponds to TRBD1 (6 bases). V lost 3 bases to trimming and J lost 4 bases, with 14 bases between them. The CDR3 consists of 15 residues. The germline gives CDR1 LNHNV, CDR2 YYDKDF (reference sequence). This chain's CDR3 is CATSRQQGWSDTQYF. CDR3 in DNA: TGTGCCACCAGCAGGCAACAGGGTTGGTCAGATACGCAGTATTTT.

The rearrangement uses TRBV29-1 and TRBJ2-3; D remains unclear. V shed 6 bases and J shed 2 bases, with 6 bases lying between them. There are 11 residues in the CDR3. Looked up from germline, CDR1 is SQVTM and CDR2 is ANQGSEA. The CDR3 nucleotides read TGCAGCGTGACAACCACAGATACGCAGTATTTT. Its translation is CSVTTTDTQYF.

This sequence joins TRBV18 and TRBJ2-5; D is unresolved. CDR3 size: 15 residues. The V end lost 3 bases, the J end lost 3 bases, and 14 bases lay between the germline ends. The germline gives CDR1 KGHSH, CDR2 LQKENI. The CDR3 bases are TGTGCCAGCTCACCGGAGACTGGGAAGGAAGAGACCCAGTACTTC. It codes for CASSPETGKEETQYF.

The chain joins TRBV30 to TRBJ1-2; tentative D call: TRBD1 (5 bases). This CDR3 spans 15 amino acids. Germline CDR1 GTSNPN, CDR2 SVGIG (reference sequence). V gave up 4 bases and J gave up 5 bases, with 20 bases separating them. In nucleotides, the CDR3 is TGTGCCTGGAAGCCAGTCGTCCCCGGGGGTTATGGCTACACCTTC. Amino acid sequence: CAWKPVVPGGYGYTF.

CDR3 protein: CASSARTSGRNTGELFF. CDR3 DNA: TGTGCCAGCAGTGCCCGGACTAGCGGGAGAAACACCGGGGAGCTGTTTTTT. This chain connects TRBV6-1 to TRBJ2-2; TRBD2 matches 13 bases. Germline CDR1 reads MNHNS; CDR2 reads SASEGT. J gave up 2 bases and V 4 bases, and 4 bases lay outside the gene matches. CDR3 length equals 17 residues.

This clonotype has just a few counts. The chain recombines TRBV7-2 with TRBJ2-7; 11 nucleotides agree with TRBD2. V dropped 5 bases and J dropped 2; count of bases not matched to a gene: 8. The CDR3 has 16 amino acids. Germline CDR1 reads SGHTA; CDR2 reads FQGNSA. The CDR3 nucleotides read TGTGCCAGCAGCGCCGGGACTAGCGGCCGAGCCTACGAGCAGTACTTC. This encodes CASSAGTSGRAYEQYF.

The table lists this clonotype with a few counts. The chain couples TRBV6-5 to TRBJ1-1, with 7 bases matching TRBD1. The V gene end was trimmed by 4 bases and the J gene end by 0 bases; junction bases not matched to a gene: 2. The CDR3 is 14 residues long. Germline V gene data show CDR1 as MNHEY and CDR2 as SVGAGI. The CDR3 sequence is CASSSGGVNTEAFF. The CDR3 bases are TGTGCCAGCAGTTCAGGGGGGGTGAACACTGAAGCTTTCTTT.

This clonotype was counted a few times. V is TRBV27 and J is TRBJ2-3; maybe TRBD1 (6 bases). This CDR3 spans 15 amino acids. Per the germline V gene, CDR1 is MNHEY and CDR2 is SMNVEV (reference sequence). The V gene lost 2 bases and the J gene lost 2 bases, with 11 bases spanning the gap. The DNA for the CDR3 is TGTGCCAGCAGTTTACAGGGACACTACACAGATACGCAGTATTTT. This codes for CASSLQGHYTDTQYF.

This clonotype appeared a single time. J is TRBJ2-3 and V is TRBV13; D might be TRBD1 (6 bases). This CDR3 region has 15 residues. The V and J ends lost 4 bases and 1 base respectively, with 12 bases between them. Looked up from germline, CDR1 is PRHDT and CDR2 is FYEKMQ (reference sequence). The CDR3 sequence: CASSSMDSCTDTQYF. CDR3 sequence (DNA): TGTGCCAGCAGCTCGATGGACAGCTGCACAGATACGCAGTATTTT.